This record covers a single T cell receptor (beta chain). Profiling relied on immunoSEQ multiplex PCR, and the TCRdb table lists in-frame clones only, not all of them. The sample holds approximately 1,500,000 clones, 95% to 99% seen once. This sample is part of a study of shared clonotypes between healthy human individuals. The ends lost 4 bases at V and 2 bases at J; junction bases unmatched: 1. CDR3 length: 14 residues. Germline CDR1 and CDR2: SGHRS and YFSETQ. The TCR was taken from a man aged 30 to 45 in good health. The rearrangement joins TRBV5-1 to TRBJ2-7, with TRBD2 identical over 12 bases. Sequenced input: naive CD4+ T cells sorted from blood. The subset is: CD45RA+ positively selected. In DNA, the CDR3 is TGCGCCAGCAGCGCTAGCGGGAGGGCCTACGAGCAGTACTTC. It yields the protein CASSASGRAYEQYF.